This entry describes one T cell receptor (beta chain). Its antigen is unknown. TCRdb's copy holds only in-frame clones and misses some; the assay was immunoSEQ multiplex PCR. The repertoire holds around 94,000 clones, with approximately 85% as singletons. The data derive from a study of OX40 agonist ivuxolimab in advanced cancers. On the study more broadly: The mean age was about 61 years, ranging from 23 to 79, with less than 90% of participants male. Checkpoint inhibitors had been given previously to 40% of patients. Study results and limitations: Individuals who were partial responders at 0.1-3.0 mg/kg had clonal expansion that ranked among the lowest. The authors did not determine the antigen specificity of the expanded peripheral T cells.

The CDR3 covers 16 residues. From germline, CDR1 is ENHRY and CDR2 SYGVKD. V lost 9 bases and J 0 bases, leaving 19 bases between the germline ends. The sequence derives from an adult with an advanced solid tumor such as melanoma, head and neck, liver or kidney cancer. Source: CD4+ or CD8+ T cells sorted from blood, taken in a trial of the OX40 agonist ivuxolimab. V gene TRBV10-3 combines with J gene TRBJ2-3, with D possibly being TRBD1 or TRBD2 (5 bases each). The DNA of the CDR3 is TGTGCCATAAAATTCGGGACGGGAATTAGCACAGATACGCAGTATTTT. Translating gives CAIKFGTGISTDTQYF.